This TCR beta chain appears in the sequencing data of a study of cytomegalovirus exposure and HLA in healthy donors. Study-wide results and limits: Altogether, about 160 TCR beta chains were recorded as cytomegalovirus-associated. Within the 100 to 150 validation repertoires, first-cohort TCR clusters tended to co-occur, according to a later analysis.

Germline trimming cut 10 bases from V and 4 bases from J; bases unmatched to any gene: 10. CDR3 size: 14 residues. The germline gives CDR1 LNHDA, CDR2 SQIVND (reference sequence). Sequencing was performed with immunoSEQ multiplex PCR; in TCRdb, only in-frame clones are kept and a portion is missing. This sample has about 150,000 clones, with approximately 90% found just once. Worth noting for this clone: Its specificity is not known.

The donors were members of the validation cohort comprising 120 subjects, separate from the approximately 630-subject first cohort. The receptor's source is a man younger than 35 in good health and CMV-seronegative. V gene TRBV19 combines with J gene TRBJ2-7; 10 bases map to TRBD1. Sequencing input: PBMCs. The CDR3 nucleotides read TGTGCCACGGACGAGGGACAGGGGACGTACGAGCAGTACTTC. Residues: CATDEGQGTYEQYF. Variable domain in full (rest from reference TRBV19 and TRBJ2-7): DGGITQSPKYLFRKEGQNVTLSCEQNLNHDAMYWYRQDPGQGLRLIYYSQIVNDFQKGDIAEGYSVSREKKESFPLTVTSAQKNPTAFYLCATDEGQGTYEQYFGPGTRLTVT.